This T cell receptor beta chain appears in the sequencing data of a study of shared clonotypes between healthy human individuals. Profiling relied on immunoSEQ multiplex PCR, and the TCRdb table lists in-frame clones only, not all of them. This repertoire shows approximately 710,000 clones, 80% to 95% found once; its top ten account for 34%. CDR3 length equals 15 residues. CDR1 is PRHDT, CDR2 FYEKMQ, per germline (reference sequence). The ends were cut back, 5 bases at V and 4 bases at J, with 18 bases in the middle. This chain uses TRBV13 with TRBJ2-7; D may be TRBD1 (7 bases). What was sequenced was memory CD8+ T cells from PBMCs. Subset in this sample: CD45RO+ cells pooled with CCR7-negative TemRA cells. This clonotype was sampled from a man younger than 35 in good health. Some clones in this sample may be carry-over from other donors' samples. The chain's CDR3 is CASSGGRTGQYEQYF. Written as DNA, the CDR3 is TGTGCCAGCAGCGGGGGGCGGACAGGTCAATACGAGCAGTACTTC.